These T cell receptor beta chains were read from a single sample in a study of a mutant IDH1 vaccine in newly diagnosed glioma. Clones were sequenced by immunoSEQ multiplex PCR, and TCRdb holds only the in-frame ones, with some missing. The sample has more than 40,000 clones; approximately 90% are singletons. The antigens for these receptors are not known. Sequenced material: PBMCs, taken from a glioma patient whose treatment included an IDH1 peptide vaccine. The receptors come from a woman aged 35 to 49 with glioma. Each CDR3 is given with its conserved first and last residue. The D gene is left open where the match is weak. Size tells how often a clone was seen (once, few, many) or the class of an expanded clone, and some rows leave it out.

CDR3aa: CASSSGGEAFF; CDR3nt: TGTGCCAGCAGCTCGGGAGGTGAAGCTTTCTTT; d_gene: -; abundance: -; v_gene: TRBV7-9; j_gene: TRBJ1-1
CDR3aa: CRRGGVMNTEAFF; CDR3nt: TGCAGGCGCGGGGGGGTCATGAACACTGAAGCTTTCTTT; d_gene: -; abundance: -; v_gene: TRBV29-1; j_gene: TRBJ1-1
CDR3aa: CASRPWGGHEKLFF; CDR3nt: TGTGCCAGCAGGCCCTGGGGGGGGCATGAAAAACTGTTTTTT; d_gene: -; abundance: -; v_gene: TRBV2; j_gene: TRBJ1-4
CDR3aa: CASSPRTGNAEAFF; CDR3nt: TGTGCCAGCAGCCCCAGGACAGGGAACGCTGAAGCTTTCTTT; d_gene: TRBD1; abundance: -; v_gene: TRBV7-2; j_gene: TRBJ1-1
CDR3aa: CATSRDRTTSSNEQFF; CDR3nt: TGTGCCACCAGCAGGGATCGCACGACTAGCAGCAATGAGCAGTTCTTC; d_gene: TRBD2; abundance: -; v_gene: TRBV15; j_gene: TRBJ2-1
CDR3aa: CASSGYDRVGKNTEAFF; CDR3nt: TGTGCCAGCAGTGGATATGACAGGGTTGGCAAGAACACTGAAGCTTTCTTT; d_gene: TRBD1; abundance: -; v_gene: TRBV25-1; j_gene: TRBJ1-1
CDR3aa: CASSTSGFPNEQYF; CDR3nt: TGTGCCAGTAGTACCTCAGGTTTCCCTAACGAGCAGTACTTC; d_gene: -; abundance: -; v_gene: TRBV19; j_gene: TRBJ2-7
CDR3aa: CSAAGLYGYTF; CDR3nt: TGCAGTGCTGCGGGGCTCTATGGCTACACCTTC; d_gene: -; abundance: -; v_gene: TRBV20-1; j_gene: TRBJ1-2
CDR3aa: CASSQDGTANYGYTF; CDR3nt: TGTGCCAGCAGCCAAGATGGGACAGCTAACTATGGCTACACCTTC; d_gene: TRBD1; abundance: -; v_gene: TRBV4-2; j_gene: TRBJ1-2
CDR3aa: CASSIWTGGDYGYTF; CDR3nt: TGTGCCAGCAGTATATGGACAGGGGGAGACTATGGCTACACCTTC; d_gene: TRBD1; abundance: -; v_gene: TRBV6-1; j_gene: TRBJ1-2
CDR3aa: CASSSFRGTDTQYF; CDR3nt: TGTGCCAGCAGCTCGTTCAGGGGCACAGATACGCAGTATTTT; d_gene: -; abundance: -; v_gene: TRBV7-8; j_gene: TRBJ2-3
CDR3aa: CASSPEPRPFEKLFF; CDR3nt: TGCGCCAGCAGCCCCGAACCTAGACCCTTTGAAAAACTGTTTTTT; d_gene: -; abundance: -; v_gene: TRBV5-1; j_gene: TRBJ1-4
CDR3aa: CASSQDRGQGATNYGYTF; CDR3nt: TGTGCCAGCAGCCAAGATAGGGGACAGGGGGCTACTAACTATGGCTACACCTTC; d_gene: TRBD1; abundance: -; v_gene: TRBV4-2; j_gene: TRBJ1-2
CDR3aa: CASSQGRAGLTYEQYF; CDR3nt: TGCGCCAGCAGCCAGGGGAGGGCAGGGCTAACCTACGAGCAGTACTTC; d_gene: TRBD2; abundance: -; v_gene: TRBV4-1; j_gene: TRBJ2-7
CDR3aa: CASSFLGAAQETQYF; CDR3nt: TGCGCCAGCAGCTTTCTGGGAGCGGCCCAAGAGACCCAGTACTTC; d_gene: -; abundance: -; v_gene: TRBV5-1; j_gene: TRBJ2-5
CDR3aa: CASSFDPGTVGYTF; CDR3nt: TGTGCCAGCAGCTTTGACCCCGGAACAGTAGGCTACACCTTC; d_gene: -; abundance: -; v_gene: TRBV27; j_gene: TRBJ1-2
CDR3aa: CASSYITPPTDTQYF; CDR3nt: TGTGCCAGCAGTTACATCACACCACCCACAGATACGCAGTATTTT; d_gene: -; abundance: -; v_gene: TRBV6-6; j_gene: TRBJ2-3
CDR3aa: CASSDSFHRNEQFF; CDR3nt: TGTGCCAGTAGTGACTCCTTCCATAGAAATGAGCAGTTCTTC; d_gene: -; abundance: once; v_gene: TRBV19; j_gene: TRBJ2-1
CDR3aa: CASSLGDYGYTF; CDR3nt: TGTGCCAGCAGCTTAGGTGACTATGGCTACACCTTC; d_gene: -; abundance: -; v_gene: TRBV7-9; j_gene: TRBJ1-2
CDR3aa: CASSQTPDPYEQYF; CDR3nt: TGCGCCAGCAGCCAAACACCTGACCCCTACGAGCAGTACTTC; d_gene: -; abundance: -; v_gene: TRBV4-1; j_gene: TRBJ2-7
CDR3aa: CASSLARDRETQYF; CDR3nt: TGCGCCAGCAGCTTGGCCCGGGACCGAGAGACCCAGTACTTC; d_gene: -; abundance: -; v_gene: TRBV5-1; j_gene: TRBJ2-5
CDR3aa: CSVAPLPGQGTDTQYF; CDR3nt: TGCAGCGTTGCGCCGCTTCCGGGACAGGGGACAGATACGCAGTATTTT; d_gene: TRBD1; abundance: once; v_gene: TRBV29-1; j_gene: TRBJ2-3
CDR3aa: CASSFLYSSGANVLTF; CDR3nt: TGCGCCAGCAGCTTTCTTTACTCATCTGGGGCCAACGTCCTGACTTTC; d_gene: -; abundance: -; v_gene: TRBV5-1; j_gene: TRBJ2-6
CDR3aa: CSVTSSGSGVLSYNEQFF; CDR3nt: TGCAGCGTTACCTCTAGCGGGAGTGGGGTTTTATCCTACAATGAGCAGTTCTTC; d_gene: TRBD2; abundance: -; v_gene: TRBV29-1; j_gene: TRBJ2-1
CDR3aa: CASSQAPRGRSTDTQYF; CDR3nt: TGCGCCAGCAGCCAAGCCCCTAGGGGGCGTTCGACAGATACGCAGTATTTT; d_gene: TRBD1; abundance: -; v_gene: TRBV4-1; j_gene: TRBJ2-3